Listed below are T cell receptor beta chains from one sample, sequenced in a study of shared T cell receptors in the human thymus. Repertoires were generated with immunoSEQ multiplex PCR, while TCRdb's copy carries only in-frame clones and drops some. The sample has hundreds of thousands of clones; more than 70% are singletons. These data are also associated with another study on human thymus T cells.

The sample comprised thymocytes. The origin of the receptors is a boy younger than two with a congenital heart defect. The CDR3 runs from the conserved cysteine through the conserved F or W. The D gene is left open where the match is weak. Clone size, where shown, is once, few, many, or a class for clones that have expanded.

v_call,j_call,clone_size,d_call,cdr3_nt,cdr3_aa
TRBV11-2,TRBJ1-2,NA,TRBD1,TGTGCCAGCAGCAAACCGGGACAGGGTAACGGCTACACCTTC,CASSKPGQGNGYTF
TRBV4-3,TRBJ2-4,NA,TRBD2,TGCGCCAGCAGCCTGGGACTAGCGGGAGGGATGGCCAAAAACATTCAGTACTTC,CASSLGLAGGMAKNIQYF
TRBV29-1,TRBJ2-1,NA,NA,TGCAGCGTTGAAGCCCTGTCTGGTAGCGGCGATGAGCAGTTCTTC,CSVEALSGSGDEQFF
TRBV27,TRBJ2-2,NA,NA,TGTGCCAGCCGCGGGGACACCGGGGAGCTGTTTTTT,CASRGDTGELFF
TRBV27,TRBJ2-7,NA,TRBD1,TGTGCCAGCAGTTTAGTGGGACAGGGGGTCAACGAGCAGTACTTC,CASSLVGQGVNEQYF
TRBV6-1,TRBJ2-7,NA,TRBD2,TGTGCCAGCAGTGGGGGTTGGGGGGGACTCTCCTACGAGCAGTACTTC,CASSGGWGGLSYEQYF
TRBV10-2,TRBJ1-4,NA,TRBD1,TGCGCCAGCAGTGAGACAGGGGAACCTGCAACTAATGAAAAACTGTTTTTT,CASSETGEPATNEKLFF
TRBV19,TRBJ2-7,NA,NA,TGTGCCAGTCAGACAGCCTACGAGCAGTACTTC,CASQTAYEQYF
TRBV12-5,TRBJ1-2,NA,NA,TGTGCTAGTGGGCGGGGGACTGGCGGCTACACCTTC,CASGRGTGGYTF
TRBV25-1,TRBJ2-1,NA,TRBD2,TGTGCCAGCAGTGAATCGGCTAGCGGGGTGCCATCCTACAATGAGCAGTTCTTC,CASSESASGVPSYNEQFF
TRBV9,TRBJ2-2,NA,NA,TGTGCCAGCAGTTCAACTAGCCCCGGGGAGCTGTTTTTT,CASSSTSPGELFF
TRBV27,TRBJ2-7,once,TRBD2,TGTGCCAGCAGCGCCCATTCCGGGACTAGAGCCTACGAGCAGTACTTC,CASSAHSGTRAYEQYF
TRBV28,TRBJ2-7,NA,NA,TGTGCCAGCAGTTTATGGAACAGGGTGTCCTACGAGCAGTACTTC,CASSLWNRVSYEQYF
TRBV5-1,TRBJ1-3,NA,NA,TGCGCCAGCAGGGAGGATAGCTCTGGAAACACCATATATTTT,CASREDSSGNTIYF
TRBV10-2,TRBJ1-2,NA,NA,TGCGCCAGCAGTGATCTGTGCTCGAGGTGTGGCTACACCTTC,CASSDLCSRCGYTF
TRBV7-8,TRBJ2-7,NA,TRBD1,TGTGCCAGCAGCTTCCGCCGGGACAGCTCCTACGAGCAGTACTTC,CASSFRRDSSYEQYF
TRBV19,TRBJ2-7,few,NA,TGTGCCAGTAGTGGACGGGGTTCCTACGAGCAGTACTTC,CASSGRGSYEQYF
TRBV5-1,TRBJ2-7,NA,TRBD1,TGCGCCAGCAGCTTGGAAAGGGACAGAACAGAGCAGTACTTC,CASSLERDRTEQYF
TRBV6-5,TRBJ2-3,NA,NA,TGTGCCAGCACCGAGTCCCTGCAAATCACAGATACGCAGTATTTT,CASTESLQITDTQYF